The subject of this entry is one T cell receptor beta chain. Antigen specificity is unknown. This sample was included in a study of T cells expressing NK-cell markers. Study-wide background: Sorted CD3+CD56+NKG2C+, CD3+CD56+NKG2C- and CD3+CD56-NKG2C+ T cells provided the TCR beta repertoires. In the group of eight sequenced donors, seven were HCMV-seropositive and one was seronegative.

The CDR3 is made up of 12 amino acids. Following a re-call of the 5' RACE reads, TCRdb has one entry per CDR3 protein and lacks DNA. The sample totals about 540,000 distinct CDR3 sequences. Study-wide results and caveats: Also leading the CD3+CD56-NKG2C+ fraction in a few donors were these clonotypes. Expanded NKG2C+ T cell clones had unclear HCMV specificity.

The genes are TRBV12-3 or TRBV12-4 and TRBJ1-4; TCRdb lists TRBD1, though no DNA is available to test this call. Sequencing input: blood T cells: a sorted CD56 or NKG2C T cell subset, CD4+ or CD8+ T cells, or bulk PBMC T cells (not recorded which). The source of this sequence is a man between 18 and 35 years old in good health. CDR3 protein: CASSLEGRELFF.